Below, 30 T cell receptor beta chains from the same sample are listed, as sequenced in a study of blood T cell repertoires in COVID-19. Assay: immunoSEQ multiplex PCR; the TCRdb copy retains only in-frame clones and omits some. In the table there are 100,000 to 130,000 clones, 84% of which are singletons. Specimen: peripheral blood. These receptors originate from a human donor in a cohort sampled during active COVID-19.

The chain links TRBV20-1 to TRBJ2-3; TRBD2 agrees at 9 bases. CDR3 length: 16 amino acids. CDR1 DFQATT and CDR2 SNEGSKA come from the germline V gene (reference sequence). With V trimmed by 3 bases and J by 2 bases, 9 bases remained unmatched. The CDR3 DNA follows: TGCAGTGCTAGTAGGTTTCTAGCGGGGATCACAGATACGCAGTATTTT. Translated, it gives CSASRFLAGITDTQYF.

This chain connects TRBV18 to TRBJ2-5, with 7 positions matching TRBD1. This CDR3 is built from 17 residues. CDR1 is KGHSH and CDR2 is LQKENI in the germline V gene. The V segment lost 3 bases and the J segment 0 bases; nucleotides outside the gene matches: 10. CDR3 loop: CASSPRAQGPNQETQYF. The CDR3 DNA reads TGTGCCAGCTCACCCCGAGCACAGGGGCCAAACCAAGAGACCCAGTACTTC.

The rearrangement joins TRBV5-6 to TRBJ1-5; TRBD1 aligns across 7 bases. Per germline, CDR1 SGHDT and CDR2 YYEEEE. The V gene end was trimmed by 3 bases and the J gene end by 3 bases; junction bases not matched to a gene: 3. The CDR3 extends over 14 amino acids. CDR3 loop: CASSSGQFNQPQHF. CDR3 sequence (DNA): TGTGCCAGCAGCTCGGGACAGTTCAATCAGCCCCAGCATTTT.

In the case of this clone: It may be a read error: a sequence one base away is much more abundant. The chain recombines TRBV18 with TRBJ1-2; TRBD1 might be the D (6 bases). Germline CDR1 KGHSH, CDR2 LQKENI. The CDR3 covers 15 residues. The CDR3 spells CANSPDRQSNYGYTF. The CDR3 nucleotides are TGTGCCAACTCACCGGACAGACAGTCTAACTATGGCTACACCTTC.

This chain uses TRBV28 with TRBJ2-1, with a weak D call TRBD2 (6 bases). The V end lost 5 bases, the J end lost 0 bases, and 11 bases lay between the germline ends. This CDR3 region has 15 residues. From germline, CDR1 is MDHEN and CDR2 SYDVKM. The DNA of the CDR3 is TGTGCCAGCAGTCTAGCGTCGAGCTCCTACAATGAGCAGTTCTTC. This codes for CASSLASSSYNEQFF.

The J gene is TRBJ2-1, the V gene TRBV5-1, with 7 bases that match TRBD2. The CDR3 contains 16 residues. The germline V gene encodes CDR1 SGHRS and CDR2 YFSETQ. After removal of 2 bases from V and 8 bases from J, the junction contained 13 bases not matched to a gene. CDR3 sequence (DNA): TGCGCCAGCAGCTTCGGGACTACCCTGGTACAACATGAGCAGTTCTTC. This gives the protein CASSFGTTLVQHEQFF.

This sequence joins TRBV5-1 and TRBJ2-3; 7 bases match TRBD2. This CDR3 spans 15 amino acids. V shed 0 bases and J 4 bases; nucleotides not matched to a gene: 5. In germline, CDR1 is SGHRS, CDR2 YFSETQ. The CDR3 region has the DNA TGCGCCAGCAGCTTGGCGGGCGGGAGTCCAGATACGCAGTATTTT. Translated, it gives CASSLAGGSPDTQYF. The full variable domain, completed using reference TRBV5-1 and TRBJ2-3, is KAGVTQTPRYLIKTRGQQVTLSCSPISGHRSVSWYQQTPGQGLQFLFEYFSETQRNKGNFPGRFSGRQFSNSRSEMNVSTLELGDSALYLCASSLAGGSPDTQYFGPGTRLTVL.

This chain joins TRBV6-2 or TRBV6-3 and TRBJ2-3, with D unresolved. This CDR3 spans 16 amino acids. CDR1 and CDR2 from the germline V gene are MNHEY and SVGEGT. Trimming left V 2 bases short and J 6 bases short, with 18 bases between. The CDR3 sequence: CASSYLWSPYGDTQYF. The CDR3 DNA sequence: TGTGCCAGCAGTTACCTCTGGAGCCCCTATGGTGATACGCAGTATTTT.

This clone was observed a handful of times. The chain recombines TRBV9 with TRBJ2-7, with 8 bases aligning to TRBD1. Germline values: CDR1 SGDLS, CDR2 YYNGEE. The V and J ends lost 0 bases and 4 bases, in that order; junction bases with no gene match: 9. This CDR3 comprises 16 residues. DNA of the CDR3: TGTGCCAGCAGCGTAGATCCGGACAGGGTTGCTTACGAGCAGTACTTC. Translated: CASSVDPDRVAYEQYF. Based on the CDR3 plus reference TRBV9 and TRBJ2-7, the full variable domain is DSGVTQTPKHLITATGQRVTLRCSPRSGDLSVYWYQQSLDQGLQFLIQYYNGEERAKGNILERFSAQQFPDLHSELNLSSLELGDSALYFCASSVDPDRVAYEQYFGPGTRLTVT.

CDR3 DNA sequence: TGTGCCAGCAGCCATTCTCCAATCCGGGACATTCAGTACTTC. Its translation is CASSHSPIRDIQYF. The chain links TRBV11-3 to TRBJ2-4; no definite D call. V dropped 5 bases and J dropped 8 bases, with 16 bases sitting between them. Germline CDR1 is SGHNT and CDR2 is YENEEA. CDR3 length: 14 amino acids. Supplemented by reference TRBV11-3 and TRBJ2-4, the full variable domain reads EAGVVQSPRYKIIEKKQPVAFWCNPISGHNTLYWYLQNLGQGPELLIRYENEEAVDDSQLPKDRFSAERLKGVDSTLKIQPAELGDSAVYLCASSHSPIRDIQYFGAGTRLSVL.

This chain joins TRBV28 and TRBJ1-2, with D uncertain. CDR1 MDHEN and CDR2 SYDVKM come from the germline V gene. Between the trimmed V and J ends, which lost 6 bases and 7 bases, there was a span of 9 bases. The CDR3 spans 11 residues. The CDR3 region has the DNA TGTGCCAGCAGCCGCTATTTTGGCTACACCTTC. It codes for CASSRYFGYTF.

This clone has a handful of counts. V gene TRBV19 combines with J gene TRBJ2-7, with 7 bases matching TRBD2. The J segment lost 4 bases and the V segment lost 2 bases, leaving 2 bases of the junction unmatched. The CDR3 has 13 amino acids. From germline, CDR1 is LNHDA and CDR2 SQIVND (reference sequence). CDR3 sequence: CASSIQGGYEQYV. The CDR3 coding sequence is TGTGCCAGTAGTATACAGGGAGGGTACGAGCAGTACGTC.

V is TRBV7-2 and J is TRBJ1-1; 7 positions agree with TRBD1. This CDR3 contains 14 residues. V lost 5 bases, J lost 6 bases, and 9 bases stayed unmatched. Germline lookup yields CDR1 SGHTA and CDR2 FQGNSA. CDR3 DNA sequence: TGTGCCAGCAGCCAGCCGGGACAGCCCGCTGAAGCTTTCTTT. Protein product: CASSQPGQPAEAFF.

In its sample, this clone was seen a few times. The chain joins TRBV5-5 to TRBJ2-7; tentative D call: TRBD1 (5 bases). Germline CDR1 and CDR2: SGHKS and YYEKEE (reference sequence). V was pared by 4 bases and J by 1 base, with 9 bases between. CDR3 length: 13 residues. CDR3 in amino acids: CASSEGDSYEQYV. In nucleotides, the CDR3 is TGTGCCAGCAGCGAAGGGGATTCCTACGAGCAGTACGTC.

The chain couples TRBV19 to TRBJ1-5, with 7 bases fitting TRBD1. The junction had 3 bases not matched to a gene; V was cut back by 4 bases and J by 0 bases. In germline, CDR1 is LNHDA, CDR2 SQIVND (reference sequence). The CDR3 is made up of 15 amino acids. CDR3 in DNA: TGTGCCAGTAGTACGACAGGGTATAGCAATCAGCCCCAGCATTTT. Translated, it gives CASSTTGYSNQPQHF.

The rearrangement joins TRBV18 to TRBJ2-1; 13 bases match TRBD2. Germline V CDR1 and CDR2: KGHSH, LQKENI. V dropped 3 bases and J dropped 1; count of bases not matched to a gene: 3. This CDR3 region has 17 residues. The DNA of the CDR3 is TGTGCCAGCTCACCCGGGACTAGCGGGATTTCCTACAATGAGCAGTTCTTC. Its protein product is CASSPGTSGISYNEQFF.

This clone appeared a single time. The V call is TRBV27, the J call TRBJ2-3; D unresolved. Germline CDR1 and CDR2: MNHEY and SMNVEV (reference sequence). V shed 1 base and J shed 4 bases, with 12 bases lying between them. This CDR3 has 15 residues. The CDR3, as DNA: TGTGCCAGCAGTTTATTGAGTAGTCGCTCAGATACGCAGTATTTT. Translation gives CASSLLSSRSDTQYF.

The rearrangement links TRBV27 to TRBJ1-1; TRBD1 is a possible D gene (5 bases). Trimming left V 2 bases short and J 1 base short, with 11 bases between. The CDR3 sequence is 15 residues long. CDR1 MNHEY and CDR2 SMNVEV come from the germline V gene (reference sequence). The chain's CDR3 is CASSLGAGWNTEAFF. As DNA, the CDR3 is TGTGCCAGCAGTTTAGGGGCAGGGTGGAACACTGAAGCTTTCTTT.

The chain combines TRBV14 with TRBJ1-1, with 8 bases identical to TRBD1. The germline V gene encodes CDR1 SGHDN and CDR2 FVKESK. This CDR3 has 14 amino acids. V lost 3 bases, J lost 10 bases, and 10 bases stayed unmatched. CDR3 sequence (DNA): TGTGCCAGCAGCCAGGCTATAACCGGGACAGGAGCTTTCTTT. It yields the protein CASSQAITGTGAFF.

The rearrangement joins TRBV15 to TRBJ2-7; D is unclear. V lost 0 bases to trimming and J lost 3 bases, with 3 bases between them. The CDR3 contains 12 residues. The germline CDR1 and CDR2 sequences are LNHNV and YYDKDF (reference sequence). CDR3 residues: CATSRDNYEQYV. Here the CDR3 DNA reads TGTGCCACCAGCAGAGACAACTACGAGCAGTACGTC.

The rearrangement uses TRBV5-1 and TRBJ2-1; a weak D match, TRBD2 (5 bases). Germline V CDR1 and CDR2: SGHRS, YFSETQ. This CDR3 is 16 amino acids long. The V end lost 0 bases, the J end lost 0 bases, and 10 bases lay between the germline ends. CDR3 nucleotides: TGCGCCAGCAGCTTGGAGGCTAGCTCCTCCTACAATGAGCAGTTCTTC. As protein: CASSLEASSSYNEQFF.

This clone was counted once. The chain joins TRBV12-5 to TRBJ1-5; D unclear. Looked up from germline, CDR1 is LGHNT and CDR2 is FRNRAP. V gave up 6 bases and J gave up 4 bases, with 10 bases separating them. CDR3 length equals 13 residues. The CDR3 DNA is TGTGCTAGTGGCACCGGTCTGAATCAGCCCCAGCATTTT. Protein product: CASGTGLNQPQHF.

The J gene is TRBJ2-1, the V gene TRBV7-9, with TRBD2 matching over 10 bases. The CDR3 is 15 amino acids. From germline, CDR1 is SEHNR and CDR2 FQNEAQ (reference sequence). Losses at the gene ends were 6 bases for V and 3 bases for J; bases not matched to a gene: 5. CDR3 DNA sequence: TGTGCCAGCAGTTCTAGCGGGGGCAACTACAATGAGCAGTTCTTC. Its translation: CASSSSGGNYNEQFF.

J is TRBJ1-1 and V is TRBV30; D is uncertain. The CDR3 loop spans 12 amino acids. Germline V CDR1 and CDR2: GTSNPN, SVGIG (reference sequence). V was trimmed by 4 bases and J by 8 bases, leaving 14 bases between them. The CDR3 region has the DNA TGTGCCTGGACCGCGGGCCTTCACGAAGCTTTCTTT. As protein: CAWTAGLHEAFF.

The chain couples TRBV15 to TRBJ1-2; D remains unclear. Germline CDR1 reads LNHNV; CDR2 reads YYDKDF (reference sequence). Trimming cost V 0 bases and J 4 bases, with 3 bases left between them. The CDR3 is 12 amino acids. The CDR3 reads CATSRDLYGYTF. The CDR3 nucleotides read TGTGCCACCAGCAGAGACCTCTATGGCTACACCTTC.

The V gene is TRBV30, the J gene TRBJ1-5; no definite D call. Between the trimmed V and J ends, which lost 0 bases and 6 bases, there was a span of 6 bases. Germline CDR1 GTSNPN, CDR2 SVGIG (reference sequence). This CDR3 is 12 amino acids long. The CDR3 coding sequence is TGTGCCTGGAGTGTAGGGAGTCAGCCCCAGCATTTT. Encoded protein: CAWSVGSQPQHF.

The chain is built from TRBV19 and TRBJ2-1; D unresolved. Per germline, CDR1 LNHDA and CDR2 SQIVND (reference sequence). V was pared by 7 bases and J by 6 bases, with 19 bases between. CDR3 length: 15 residues. The CDR3 loop reads CASKDPGEGPNEQFF. For the CDR3, the DNA is TGTGCCAGTAAAGATCCTGGAGAAGGCCCCAATGAGCAGTTCTTC.

This clone appeared a single time. J is TRBJ2-3 and V is TRBV6-2 or TRBV6-3, with 9 bases that match TRBD2. CDR3 size: 16 residues. J lost 1 base, V lost 2 bases, and 4 bases had no gene match. Germline V gene sequence: CDR1 MNHEY, CDR2 SVGEGT. As DNA, the CDR3 is TGTGCCAGCAGTTACCGTCTAGCGGGACGCACAGATACGCAGTATTTT. Its translation is CASSYRLAGRTDTQYF.

This rearrangement joins TRBV7-9 to TRBJ2-7, with 9 bases fitting TRBD2. The germline gives CDR1 SEHNR, CDR2 FQNEAQ (reference sequence). The junction had 6 bases not matched to a gene; V was cut back by 5 bases and J by 4 bases. This CDR3 comprises 14 residues. CDR3 nucleotides: TGTGCCAGCAGCCTTAGCGGGGGTCAGTACGAGCAGTACTTC. The encoded protein is CASSLSGGQYEQYF.

This rearrangement joins TRBV18 to TRBJ2-7; 11 bases fit TRBD2. V shed 8 bases, J shed 3 bases, and the junction held 9 bases outside the gene matches. Per germline, CDR1 KGHSH and CDR2 LQKENI. The CDR3 length is 15 residues. CDR3 protein: CASAAGTSGNYEQYF. DNA for the CDR3: TGTGCCAGCGCTGCCGGGACTAGCGGAAACTACGAGCAGTACTTC.